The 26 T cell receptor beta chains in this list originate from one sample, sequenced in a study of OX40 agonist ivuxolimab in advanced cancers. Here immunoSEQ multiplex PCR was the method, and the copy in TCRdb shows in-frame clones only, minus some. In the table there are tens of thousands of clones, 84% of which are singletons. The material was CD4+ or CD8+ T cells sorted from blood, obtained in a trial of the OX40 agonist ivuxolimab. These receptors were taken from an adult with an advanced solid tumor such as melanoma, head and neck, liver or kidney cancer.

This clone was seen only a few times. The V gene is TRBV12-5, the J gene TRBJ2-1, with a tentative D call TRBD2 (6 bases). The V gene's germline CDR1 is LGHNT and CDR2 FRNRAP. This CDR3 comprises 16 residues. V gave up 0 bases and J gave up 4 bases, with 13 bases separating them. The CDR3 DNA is TGTGCTAGTGGTTTGGTACGCGGGACCCTATACAATGAGCAGTTCTTC. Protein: CASGLVRGTLYNEQFF. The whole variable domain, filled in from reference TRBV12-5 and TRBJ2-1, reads DARVTQTPRHKVTEMGQEVTMRCQPILGHNTVFWYRQTMMQGLELLAYFRNRAPLDDSGMPKDRFSAEMPDATLATLKIQPSEPRDSAVYFCASGLVRGTLYNEQFFGPGTRLTVL.

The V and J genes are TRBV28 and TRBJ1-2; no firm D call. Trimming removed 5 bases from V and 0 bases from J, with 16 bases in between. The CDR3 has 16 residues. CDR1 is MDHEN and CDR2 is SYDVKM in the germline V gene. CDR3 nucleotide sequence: TGTGCCAGCAGTCCCCCCCGCTTGGCTACTAACTATGGCTACACCTTC. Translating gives CASSPPRLATNYGYTF.

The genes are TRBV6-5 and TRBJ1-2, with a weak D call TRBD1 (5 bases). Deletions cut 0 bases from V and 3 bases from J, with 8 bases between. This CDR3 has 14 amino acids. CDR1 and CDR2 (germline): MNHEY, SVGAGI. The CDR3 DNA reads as TGTGCCAGCAGTTACTCCGACAGTTACTATGGCTACACCTTC. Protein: CASSYSDSYYGYTF.

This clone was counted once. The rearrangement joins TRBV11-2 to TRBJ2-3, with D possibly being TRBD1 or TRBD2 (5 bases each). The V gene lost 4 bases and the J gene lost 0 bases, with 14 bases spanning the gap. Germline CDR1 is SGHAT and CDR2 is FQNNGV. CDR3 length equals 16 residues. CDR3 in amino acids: CASSSGRRMSTDTQYF. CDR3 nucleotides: TGTGCCAGCAGCTCGGGACGTAGGATGAGCACAGATACGCAGTATTTT.

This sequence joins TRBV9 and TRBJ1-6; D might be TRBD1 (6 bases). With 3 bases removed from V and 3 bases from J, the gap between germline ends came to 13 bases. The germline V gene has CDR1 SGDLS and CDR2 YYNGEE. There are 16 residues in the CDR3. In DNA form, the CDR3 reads TGTGCCAGCAGCGCTCAGGACAGCCGCTATAATTCACCCCTCCACTTT. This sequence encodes CASSAQDSRYNSPLHF.

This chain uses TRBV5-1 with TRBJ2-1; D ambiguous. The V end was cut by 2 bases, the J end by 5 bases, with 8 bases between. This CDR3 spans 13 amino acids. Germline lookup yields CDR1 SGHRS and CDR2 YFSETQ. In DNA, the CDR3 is TGCGCCAGCAGCTTCCTGGTAAACAATGAGCAGTTCTTC. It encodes CASSFLVNNEQFF. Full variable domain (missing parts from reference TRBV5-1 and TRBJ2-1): KAGVTQTPRYLIKTRGQQVTLSCSPISGHRSVSWYQQTPGQGLQFLFEYFSETQRNKGNFPGRFSGRQFSNSRSEMNVSTLELGDSALYLCASSFLVNNEQFFGPGTRLTVL.

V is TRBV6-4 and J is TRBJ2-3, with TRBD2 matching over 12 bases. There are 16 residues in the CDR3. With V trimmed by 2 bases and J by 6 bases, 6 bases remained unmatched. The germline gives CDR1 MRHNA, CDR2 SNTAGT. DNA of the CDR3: TGTGCCAGCAGTGACGTGCTAGCGGGAGGGCCCGATACGCAGTATTTT. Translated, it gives CASSDVLAGGPDTQYF.

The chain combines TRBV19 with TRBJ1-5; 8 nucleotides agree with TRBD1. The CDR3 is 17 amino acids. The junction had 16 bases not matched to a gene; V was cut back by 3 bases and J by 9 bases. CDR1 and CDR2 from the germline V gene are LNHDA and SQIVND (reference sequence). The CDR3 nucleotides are TGTGCCAGTAGTATTCACCCTTCGGGCACAGGGGGACCGCCCCAGCATTTT. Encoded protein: CASSIHPSGTGGPPQHF.

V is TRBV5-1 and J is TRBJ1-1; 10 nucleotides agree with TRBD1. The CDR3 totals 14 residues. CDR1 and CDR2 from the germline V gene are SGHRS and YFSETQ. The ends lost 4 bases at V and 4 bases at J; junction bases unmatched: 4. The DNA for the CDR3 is TGCGCCAGCAGCGACAGGGGGCTCGGCACTGAAGCTTTCTTT. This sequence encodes CASSDRGLGTEAFF.

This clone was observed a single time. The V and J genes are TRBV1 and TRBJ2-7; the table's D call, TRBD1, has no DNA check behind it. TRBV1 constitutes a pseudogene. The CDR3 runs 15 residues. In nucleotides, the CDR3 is TGCACCAGCAGCCAGAGGGGACAGGGTCTGTACGAGCAGTACGTC. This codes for CTSSQRGQGLYEQYV.

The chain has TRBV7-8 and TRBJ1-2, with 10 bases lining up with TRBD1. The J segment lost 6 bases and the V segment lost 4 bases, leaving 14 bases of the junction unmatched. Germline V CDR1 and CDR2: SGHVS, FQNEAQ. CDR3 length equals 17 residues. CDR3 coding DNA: TGTGCCAGCAGCTCTCTTTGGGGGACAGGGGAAAATAATGGCTACACCTTC. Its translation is CASSSLWGTGENNGYTF.

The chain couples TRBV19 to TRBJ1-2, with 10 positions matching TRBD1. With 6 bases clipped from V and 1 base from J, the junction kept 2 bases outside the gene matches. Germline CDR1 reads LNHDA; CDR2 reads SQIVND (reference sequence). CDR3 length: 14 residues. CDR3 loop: CASSGDRGNYGYTF. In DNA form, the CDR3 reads TGTGCCAGTAGCGGGGACAGGGGTAACTATGGCTACACCTTC.

The CDR3 DNA is TGTGCCAGCAGCCAATTCCGGGGCTCTGGGGCCAACGTCCTGACTTTC. Encoded protein: CASSQFRGSGANVLTF. V gene TRBV16 combines with J gene TRBJ2-6; possibly TRBD2 for D (5 bases). V was clipped by 1 base and J by 0 bases, with 7 bases between them. This CDR3 contains 16 residues. Per the germline V gene, CDR1 is KGHSY and CDR2 is FQNENV. The full variable domain, in which reference TRBV16 and TRBJ2-6 provide the parts outside the CDR3, is GEEVAQTPKHLVRGEGQKAKLYCAPIKGHSYVFWYQQVLKNEFKFLISFQNENVFDETGMPKERFSAKCLPNSPCSLEIQATKLEDSAVYFCASSQFRGSGANVLTFGAGSRLTVL.

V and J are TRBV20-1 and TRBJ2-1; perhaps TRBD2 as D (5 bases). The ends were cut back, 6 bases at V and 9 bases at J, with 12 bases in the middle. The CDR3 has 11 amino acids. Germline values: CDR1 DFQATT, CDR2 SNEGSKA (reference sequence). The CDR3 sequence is CSARRDGEQFF. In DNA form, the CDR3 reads TGCAGTGCCAGACGGGATGGTGAGCAGTTCTTC.

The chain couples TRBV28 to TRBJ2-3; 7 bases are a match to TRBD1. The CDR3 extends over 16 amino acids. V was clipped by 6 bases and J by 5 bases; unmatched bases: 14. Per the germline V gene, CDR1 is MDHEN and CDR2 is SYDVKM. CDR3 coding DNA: TGTGCCAGCAGCCCTCTCACAGGGGCGGTAGGAGATACGCAGTATTTT. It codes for CASSPLTGAVGDTQYF.

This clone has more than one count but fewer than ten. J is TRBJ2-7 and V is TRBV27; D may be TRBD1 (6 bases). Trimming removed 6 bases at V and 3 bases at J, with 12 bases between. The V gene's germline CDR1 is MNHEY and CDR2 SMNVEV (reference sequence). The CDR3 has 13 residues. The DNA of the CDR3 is TGTGCCAGCAGCCAGACAGGCTACTACGAGCAGTACTTC. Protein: CASSQTGYYEQYF.

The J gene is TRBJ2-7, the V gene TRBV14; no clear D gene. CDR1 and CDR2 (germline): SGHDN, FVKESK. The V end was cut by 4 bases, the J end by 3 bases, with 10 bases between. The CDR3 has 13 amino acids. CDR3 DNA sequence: TGTGCCAGCAGCCCCGGGTTGGGCTACGAGCAGTACTTC. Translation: CASSPGLGYEQYF.

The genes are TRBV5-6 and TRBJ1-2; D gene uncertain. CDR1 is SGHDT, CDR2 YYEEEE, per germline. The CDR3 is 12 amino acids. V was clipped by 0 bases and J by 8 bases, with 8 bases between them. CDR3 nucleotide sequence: TGTGCCAGCAGCTTGGGGAATGGCGGCTACACCTTC. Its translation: CASSLGNGGYTF. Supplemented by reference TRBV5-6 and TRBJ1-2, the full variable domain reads DAGVTQSPTHLIKTRGQQVTLRCSPKSGHDTVSWYQQALGQGPQFIFQYYEEEERQRGNFPDRFSGHQFPNYSSELNVNALLLGDSALYLCASSLGNGGYTFGSGTRLTVV.

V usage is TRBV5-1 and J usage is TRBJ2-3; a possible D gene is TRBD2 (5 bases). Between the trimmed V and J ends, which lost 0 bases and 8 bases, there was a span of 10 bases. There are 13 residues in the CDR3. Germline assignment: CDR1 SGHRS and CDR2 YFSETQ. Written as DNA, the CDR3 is TGCGCCAGCAGCTTGGGCGACTACGGTACGCAGTATTTT. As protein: CASSLGDYGTQYF.

As DNA, the CDR3 is TGTGCCAGCAGCTCAACAATATTCGGGGGGGATACGCAGTATTTT. Encoded protein: CASSSTIFGGDTQYF. The V and J genes are TRBV7-2 and TRBJ2-3; 7 bases fit TRBD2. The length of the CDR3 is 15 residues. V trimming: 4 bases; J trimming: 6 bases; junction bases outside the gene matches: 10. The germline CDR1 and CDR2 sequences are SGHTA and FQGNSA.

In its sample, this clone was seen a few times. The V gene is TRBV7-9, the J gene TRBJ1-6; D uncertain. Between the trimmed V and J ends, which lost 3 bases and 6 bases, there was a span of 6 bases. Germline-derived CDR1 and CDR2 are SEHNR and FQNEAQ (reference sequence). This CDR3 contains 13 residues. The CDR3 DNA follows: TGTGCCAGCAGCTTGGACCCTAATTCACCCCTCCACTTT. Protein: CASSLDPNSPLHF.

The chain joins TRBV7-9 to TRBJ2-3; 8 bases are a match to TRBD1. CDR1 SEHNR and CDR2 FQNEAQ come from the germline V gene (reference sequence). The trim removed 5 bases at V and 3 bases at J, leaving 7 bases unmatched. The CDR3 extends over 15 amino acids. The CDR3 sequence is CASSQLQGGTDTQYF. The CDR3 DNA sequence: TGTGCCAGCAGCCAGCTACAGGGGGGAACAGATACGCAGTATTTT.

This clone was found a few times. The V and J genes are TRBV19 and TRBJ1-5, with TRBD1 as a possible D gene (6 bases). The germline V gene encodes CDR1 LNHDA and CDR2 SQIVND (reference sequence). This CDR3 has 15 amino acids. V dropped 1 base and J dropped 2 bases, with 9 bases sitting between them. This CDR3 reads CASSIGQAGNQPQHF. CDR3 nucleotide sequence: TGTGCCAGTAGTATAGGACAGGCTGGCAATCAGCCCCAGCATTTT. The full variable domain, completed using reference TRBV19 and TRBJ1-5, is DGGITQSPKYLFRKEGQNVTLSCEQNLNHDAMYWYRQDPGQGLRLIYYSQIVNDFQKGDIAEGYSVSREKKESFPLTVTSAQKNPTAFYLCASSIGQAGNQPQHFGDGTRLSIL.

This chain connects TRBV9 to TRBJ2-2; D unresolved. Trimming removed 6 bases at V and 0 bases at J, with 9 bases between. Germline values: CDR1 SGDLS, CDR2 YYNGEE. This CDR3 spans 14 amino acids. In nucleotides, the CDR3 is TGTGCCAGCATGCCTAGATCGAACACCGGGGAGCTGTTTTTT. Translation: CASMPRSNTGELFF.

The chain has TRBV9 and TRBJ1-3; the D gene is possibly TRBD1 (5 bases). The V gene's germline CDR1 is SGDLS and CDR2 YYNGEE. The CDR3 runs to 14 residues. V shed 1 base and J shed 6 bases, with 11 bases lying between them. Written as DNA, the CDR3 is TGTGCCAGCAGCGTACCAGACAGTACAAACACCATATATTTT. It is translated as CASSVPDSTNTIYF.

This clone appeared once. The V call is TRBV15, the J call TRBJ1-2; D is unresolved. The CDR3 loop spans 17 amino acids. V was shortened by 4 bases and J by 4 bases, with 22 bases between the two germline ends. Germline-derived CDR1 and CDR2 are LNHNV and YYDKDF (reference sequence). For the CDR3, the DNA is TGTGCCACCAGCATTCTGGGTTCGGTGTACGACTCCTATGGCTACACCTTC. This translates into CATSILGSVYDSYGYTF.